These T cell receptor beta chains were read from a single sample in a study of control samples from healthy donors and cancer patients. Using immunoSEQ multiplex PCR, the repertoire was profiled, and TCRdb retains in-frame clones only, with some absent. The sample shows about 89,000 clones, more than 75% of them seen only once. The sample taken for sequencing was blood. Receptors were obtained from a man aged 30-40 years in good health. Each CDR3 is given with its conserved first and last residue. D genes are given only for firm matches. For some rows the clone size is stated as once, few or many, or as a class when expanded; others skip it.

.	TRBV6-2/TRBV6-3	TRBD1	TRBJ2-4	TGTGCCAGCAGTATCCTGGACAGGGCCAAAAACATTCAGTACTTC	CASSILDRAKNIQYF
.	TRBV5-4	.	TRBJ2-4	TGTGCCAGCAGCTTGGGGGCAGCGCTAGCCAAAAACATTCAGTACTTC	CASSLGAALAKNIQYF
.	TRBV19	TRBD1	TRBJ1-2	TGTGCCAGTAGTAAAACAGGGGACTATGGCTACACCTTC	CASSKTGDYGYTF
.	TRBV6-1	.	TRBJ2-3	TGTGCCAGCAGTGAGGCGATTGGGGGCACAGATACGCAGTATTTT	CASSEAIGGTDTQYF
.	TRBV7-9	.	TRBJ2-2	TGTGCCAGTATCGTCGGGGTTATCCGAGAACCCGGGGAGCTGTTTTTT	CASIVGVIREPGELFF
.	TRBV6-2/TRBV6-3	TRBD1	TRBJ2-2	TGTGCCAGCAGTCCATACAGGGGGCTAAACACCGGGGAGCTGTTTTTT	CASSPYRGLNTGELFF
.	TRBV19	TRBD1	TRBJ1-2	TGTGCCAGGTGGGGACAGCGTTATGGCTACACCTTC	CARWGQRYGYTF
.	TRBV2	.	TRBJ1-2	TGTGCCAGCAGTTGGGACACGGGAAACTATGGCTACACCTTC	CASSWDTGNYGYTF
.	TRBV9	.	TRBJ2-7	TGTGCCAGCAGCGTAGGGACAGCTCAGATGGAGCAGTACTTC	CASSVGTAQMEQYF
.	TRBV19	TRBD1	TRBJ1-6	TGTGCAAGTGGAATACAGGGGATAAATTCACCCCTCCACTTT	CASGIQGINSPLHF
.	TRBV10-2	.	TRBJ1-2	TGCGCCAGCAGTGAGTACAGGGACGAAGGCTACACCTTC	CASSEYRDEGYTF
.	TRBV7-9	TRBD1	TRBJ1-2	TGTGCCATCACACTAGGGGGCTTGGGCTACACCTTC	CAITLGGLGYTF
once	TRBV12-3/TRBV12-4	.	TRBJ1-5	TGTGCCAGCAGTTTAGAGCGGGATCAGCCCCAGCATTTT	CASSLERDQPQHF
.	TRBV12-3/TRBV12-4	.	TRBJ1-1	TGTGCCAGTACCTTCCCCGGGTGGGAAGAAGCTTTCTTT	CASTFPGWEEAFF
.	TRBV10-3	.	TRBJ1-3	TGTGCCATCAGTGACCCGGGACAAGGCTCTGGAAACACCATATATTTT	CAISDPGQGSGNTIYF
few	TRBV29-1	.	TRBJ2-3	TGCAGCGGGGACTTAAGGGGGTACGGCACAGATACGCAGTATTTT	CSGDLRGYGTDTQYF
once	TRBV6-1	TRBD1	TRBJ1-2	TGTGCCAGCAGTGAGGGAGGGCAGGGGGCCTTTTACTATGGCTACACCTTC	CASSEGGQGAFYYGYTF
.	TRBV7-8	TRBD2	TRBJ2-1	TGTGCCAGCAGCTCAGGGCCTAGCGGGGGATTAAATGAGCAGTTCTTC	CASSSGPSGGLNEQFF
.	TRBV20-1	.	TRBJ2-2	TGCAGTGCTAGTCATCAGGGGATGCCCACCGGGGAGCTGTTTTTT	CSASHQGMPTGELFF
few	TRBV5-5	.	TRBJ2-3	TGTGCCAGCAGCTTAATAGTGGCAGATACGCAGTATTTT	CASSLIVADTQYF
.	TRBV28	.	TRBJ1-2	TGTGCCAGCCTAGTCGAGGGGCACCGGACCGGCTACACCTTC	CASLVEGHRTGYTF
.	TRBV18	.	TRBJ1-2	TGTGCCAGCTCACCACCAGGGAGAGATGGCTACACCTTC	CASSPPGRDGYTF
once	TRBV5-1	.	TRBJ2-6	TGCGCCAGCAGCTTGGGGACCGGGGCCAACGTCCTGACTTTC	CASSLGTGANVLTF
.	TRBV2	.	TRBJ1-6	TGTGCCAGCAAACAGGAGCCGTTTTCACCCCTCCACTTT	CASKQEPFSPLHF
.	TRBV27	TRBD1	TRBJ2-1	TGTGCCAGCAGTGCAACCGGGACAGGGAATGAGCAGTTCTTC	CASSATGTGNEQFF
.	TRBV27	TRBD1	TRBJ1-2	TGTGCCAGCAGTCCCCCGGGACAGGAACGGTGCACCTTC	CASSPPGQERCTF
few	TRBV5-8	.	TRBJ1-5	TGTGCCAGCAGCTTGGTGCAGGGTTGGCAGCCCCAGCATTTT	CASSLVQGWQPQHF
.	TRBV18	.	TRBJ1-3	TGTGCCAGCTCACCCCCCACTGGAGGCTCTGGAAACACCATATATTTT	CASSPPTGGSGNTIYF
.	TRBV3-1/TRBV3-2	TRBD2	TRBJ2-2	TGTGCCAGCAGCCAACGGGAGGGAACCGGGGAGCTGTTTTTT	CASSQREGTGELFF
.	TRBV5-1	TRBD2	TRBJ2-5	TGCGCCAGCAACCGGGTGGCGGGGGGCGAGGAGACCCAGTACTTC	CASNRVAGGEETQYF
once	TRBV9	.	TRBJ2-5	TGTGCCAGCAGCGTAGGAAGGCGGATCTCATTCCAAGAGACCCAGTACTTC	CASSVGRRISFQETQYF
.	TRBV30	.	TRBJ1-3	TGTGCCTGGAGCGGCAGGGGCCCCATTGGGCTCAACACCATATATTTT	CAWSGRGPIGLNTIYF
.	TRBV5-1	.	TRBJ1-2	TGCGCCAGCAACACAGGCCTCGGGGCTGCTAACTATGGCTACACCTTC	CASNTGLGAANYGYTF
.	TRBV7-9	.	TRBJ1-5	TGTGCCAGCAGCGACAGCCGGGGGCCCCAGCATTTT	CASSDSRGPQHF
.	TRBV9	TRBD1	TRBJ1-6	TGTGCCAGCAGCACTCATGGGACAGGGGCTAATTCACCCCTCCACTTT	CASSTHGTGANSPLHF
.	TRBV30	TRBD1	TRBJ1-5	TGTGCCTGGAGTGTAAAGTCCCACAGGGGGCTCAATCAGCCCCAGCATTTT	CAWSVKSHRGLNQPQHF
.	TRBV19	.	TRBJ1-1	TGTGCCAGTAGTATAGGGGGGCTCTCCACTGAAGCTTTCTTT	CASSIGGLSTEAFF
.	TRBV2	.	TRBJ1-2	TGTGCCAGCCGCCTTGGCGGCAGATCTAACTATGGCTACACCTTC	CASRLGGRSNYGYTF
.	TRBV3-1/TRBV3-2	TRBD1	TRBJ2-7	TGTGCCAGCAGCCAACGGGACAGAACCTACGAGCAGTACTTC	CASSQRDRTYEQYF
few	TRBV5-6	.	TRBJ1-1	TGTGCCAGCAGCTTGGCCACAGGAACGGTTATGAACACTGAAGCTTTCTTT	CASSLATGTVMNTEAFF
.	TRBV29-1	.	TRBJ1-1	TGCAGCGTTGAACAGACAGAGAACACTGAAGCTTTCTTT	CSVEQTENTEAFF
.	TRBV2	TRBD1	TRBJ1-1	TGTGCCAGCAGTGCCGACAGGGGTGGCACTGAAGCTTTCTTT	CASSADRGGTEAFF
.	TRBV13	.	TRBJ2-5	TGTGCCAGCAGCTTTACCCGGACCCAAGAGACCCAGTACTTC	CASSFTRTQETQYF
.	TRBV5-4	.	TRBJ1-1	TGTGCCAGCAGCTTCGGACGGACCTCCACTGAAGCTTTCTTT	CASSFGRTSTEAFF
.	TRBV30	.	TRBJ1-1	TGTGCCTGGGCGGGACTCTCTACTCGGACTGAAGCTTTCTTT	CAWAGLSTRTEAFF
.	TRBV15	.	TRBJ1-6	TGTGCCACCAGCAGTTTATTACAGGGTCGCTCACCCCTCCACTTT	CATSSLLQGRSPLHF
.	TRBV28	.	TRBJ1-5	TGTGCCAGCAGTTCCCAAACCCATAGCAATCAGCCCCAGCATTTT	CASSSQTHSNQPQHF
.	TRBV6-1	.	TRBJ1-2	TGTGCCAGCAGTGAAGCGGCCGGGGGGGTCGGGTATGGCTACACCTTC	CASSEAAGGVGYGYTF
.	TRBV5-1	.	TRBJ2-2	TGCGCCACGAACCAGGGGGGGAATGCCGGGGAGCTGTTTTTT	CATNQGGNAGELFF
.	TRBV9	.	TRBJ1-3	TGTGCCAGCAGCGACCGGCTAGGGGGAAACACCATATATTTT	CASSDRLGGNTIYF
once	TRBV18	TRBD1	TRBJ1-2	TGTGCCAGCTCACCCGAATCCGGGACAGGGATTTTCGGCTACACCTTC	CASSPESGTGIFGYTF
.	TRBV5-1	.	TRBJ1-5	TGCGCCAGCAGCTGGGGGGGGGCGGGGGAGCAGCCCCAGCATTTT	CASSWGGAGEQPQHF
.	TRBV7-2	TRBD2	TRBJ2-1	TGTGCCAGCAGCTCCGGGACTAGCGTGATCAATGAGCAGTTCTTC	CASSSGTSVINEQFF
.	TRBV6-6	.	TRBJ2-5	TGTGCCAGCACCGACGTGCCGCCAAAAGAGACCCAGTACTTC	CASTDVPPKETQYF